This T cell receptor (beta chain) was recorded in a study of cytomegalovirus exposure and HLA in healthy donors. PCR involved 60 Vbeta and 13 Jbeta primers. Libraries were prepared by immunoSEQ multiplex PCR; TCRdb keeps only in-frame clonotypes and omits some of them. Among 85,000 to 120,000 clones listed, 60% to 80% were seen once. Points from the study as a whole: As a later analysis showed, a missense DCLRE1C variant was linked to trimming of TCR beta V- and J-genes. In vitro work confirmed that three CMV-associated chains recognize CMV antigens. In a later analysis, common viral pathogens appeared linked to several of the most significant clusters. Listed as cytomegalovirus-associated were over 150 TCR beta chains.

The germline gives CDR1 MNHNY, CDR2 SVGAGI (reference sequence). The CDR3 loop spans 13 amino acids. V shed 2 bases and J shed 6 bases, with 10 bases lying between them. As regards this clone: Its specificity is not known.

The origin of this receptor is a male donor in good health and CMV-seropositive. V usage is TRBV6-6 and J usage is TRBJ1-1; unclear D gene. Sequenced input: PBMCs. Written as DNA, the CDR3 is TGTGCCAGCAGTTACAACGCGGGATCTGAAGCTTTCTTT. Translated, it gives CASSYNAGSEAFF.